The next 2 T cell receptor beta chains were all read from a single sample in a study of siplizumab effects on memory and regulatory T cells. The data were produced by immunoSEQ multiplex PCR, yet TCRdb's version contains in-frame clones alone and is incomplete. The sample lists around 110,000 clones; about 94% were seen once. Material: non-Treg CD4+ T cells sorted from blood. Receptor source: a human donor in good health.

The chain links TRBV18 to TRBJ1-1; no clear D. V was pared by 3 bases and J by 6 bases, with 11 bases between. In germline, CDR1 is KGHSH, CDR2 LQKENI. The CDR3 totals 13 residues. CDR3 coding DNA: TGTGCCAGCTCACCGAGTGGGAGGTCTGAAGCTTTCTTT. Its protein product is CASSPSGRSEAFF.

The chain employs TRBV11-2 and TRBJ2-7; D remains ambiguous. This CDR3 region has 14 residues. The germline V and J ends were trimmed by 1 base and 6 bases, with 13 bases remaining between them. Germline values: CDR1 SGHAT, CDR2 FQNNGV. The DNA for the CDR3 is TGTGCCAGCAGCTTAGCCGGCGAAGTACGCGAGCAGTACTTC. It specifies CASSLAGEVREQYF. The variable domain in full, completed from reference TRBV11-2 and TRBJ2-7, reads EAGVAQSPRYKIIEKRQSVAFWCNPISGHATLYWYQQILGQGPKLLIQFQNNGVVDDSQLPKDRFSAERLKGVDSTLKIQPAKLEDSAVYLCASSLAGEVREQYFGPGTRLTVT.